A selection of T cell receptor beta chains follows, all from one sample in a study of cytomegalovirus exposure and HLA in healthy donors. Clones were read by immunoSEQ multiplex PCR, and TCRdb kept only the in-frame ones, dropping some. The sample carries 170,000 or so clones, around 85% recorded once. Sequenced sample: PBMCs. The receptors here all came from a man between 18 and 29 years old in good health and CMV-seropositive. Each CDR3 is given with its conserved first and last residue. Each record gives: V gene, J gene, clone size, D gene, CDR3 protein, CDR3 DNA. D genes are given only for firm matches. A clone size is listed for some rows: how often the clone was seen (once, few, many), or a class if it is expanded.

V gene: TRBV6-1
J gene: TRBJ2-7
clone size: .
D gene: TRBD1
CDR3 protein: CASYRDSHYEQYF
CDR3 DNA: TGTGCCAGCTATAGGGACAGCCACTACGAGCAGTACTTC

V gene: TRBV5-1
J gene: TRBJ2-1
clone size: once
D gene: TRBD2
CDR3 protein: CASSLAGNSGEKQFF
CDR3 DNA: TGCGCCAGCAGCTTGGCCGGTAATAGCGGGGAAAAGCAGTTCTTC

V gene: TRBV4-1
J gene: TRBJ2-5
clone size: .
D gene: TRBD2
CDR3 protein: CASSPGGGETQYF
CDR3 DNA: TGCGCCAGCAGCCCCGGGGGGGGCGAGACCCAGTACTTC

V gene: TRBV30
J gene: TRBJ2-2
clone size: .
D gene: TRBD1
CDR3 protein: CAWSRDRAGGELFF
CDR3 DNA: TGTGCCTGGAGTAGGGACAGGGCGGGCGGGGAGCTGTTTTTT

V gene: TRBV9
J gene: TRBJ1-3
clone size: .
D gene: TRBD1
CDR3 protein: CASSETGHGNTIYF
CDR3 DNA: TGTGCCAGCAGCGAGACAGGGCATGGAAACACCATATATTTT

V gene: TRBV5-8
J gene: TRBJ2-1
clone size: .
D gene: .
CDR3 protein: CASSFGNEQFF
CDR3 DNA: TGTGCCAGCAGCTTCGGCAATGAGCAGTTCTTC

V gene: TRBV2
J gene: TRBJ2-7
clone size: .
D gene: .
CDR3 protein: CASRTVAYEQYF
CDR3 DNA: TGTGCCAGCCGGACAGTCGCCTACGAGCAGTACTTC

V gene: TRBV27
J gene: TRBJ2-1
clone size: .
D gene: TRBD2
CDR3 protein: CASSLSQGLGGNNEQFF
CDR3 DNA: TGTGCCAGCAGTTTATCCCAGGGACTAGGGGGGAACAATGAGCAGTTCTTC

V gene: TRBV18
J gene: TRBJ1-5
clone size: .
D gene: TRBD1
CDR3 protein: CASSGTARVDSNQPQHF
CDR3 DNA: TGTGCCTCCTCCGGGACAGCGAGGGTTGATAGCAATCAGCCCCAGCATTTT

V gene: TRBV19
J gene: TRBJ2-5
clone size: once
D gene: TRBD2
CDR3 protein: CASSGAREGLLAGDGETQYF
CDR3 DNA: TGTGCCAGTAGTGGGGCTAGGGAGGGGTTACTAGCGGGAGACGGCGAGACCCAGTACTTC

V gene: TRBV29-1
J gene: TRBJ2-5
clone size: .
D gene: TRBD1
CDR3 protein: CSAGPQGTGEETQYF
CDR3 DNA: TGCAGCGCTGGTCCCCAAGGCACAGGGGAAGAGACCCAGTACTTC

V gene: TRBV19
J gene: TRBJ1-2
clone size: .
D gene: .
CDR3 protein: CASSIVGTGQNYGYTF
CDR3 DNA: TGTGCCAGTAGTATAGTAGGCACAGGACAGAACTATGGCTACACCTTC